A single sample is the source of the 10 T cell receptor beta chains below, sequenced in a study of T-cell reconstitution after alpha-beta-depleted transplantation in children. The TCRbeta library incorporated unique molecular identifiers. A single record per CDR3 protein comes from TCRdb applying MiXCR to the PCR reads. The sample lists 500,000 to 650,000 distinct CDR3 sequences, roughly 13% seen once, with approximately 2.1% in the top ten. The starting material was PBMCs, mostly from graft donor cells, obtained 360 days after TCRalphabeta/CD19-depleted stem cell transplant. All receptors come from a male patient between 10 and 17 years old who had a stem cell transplant for acute myeloid leukemia, so the T cells may come from the graft donor.

This clonotype was counted between two and nine times. The chain has TRBV9 and TRBJ2-7; D call uncertain. V was pared by 0 bases and J by 6 bases, with 10 bases between. This CDR3 comprises 13 residues. Germline V gives CDR1 SGDLS, CDR2 YYNGEE. Here the CDR3 reads CASSVGESVEQYF. CDR3 DNA: TGTGCCAGCAGCGTAGGGGAAAGTGTCGAGCAGTACTTC.

The chain uses TRBV29-1 and TRBJ2-7, with 7 positions matching TRBD1. The CDR3 runs 13 residues. In germline, CDR1 is SQVTM, CDR2 ANQGSEA. The junction had 9 bases not matched to a gene; V was cut back by 8 bases and J by 2 bases. CDR3 residues: CSTRQGPTYEQYF. The CDR3, as DNA: TGCAGCACCCGACAGGGCCCAACCTACGAGCAGTACTTC.

This clonotype was counted between two and nine times. The CDR3 nucleotides are TGCAGTTCGCGGGATCCACACTCCTACGAGCAGTACTTC. This codes for CSSRDPHSYEQYF. The chain couples TRBV20-1 to TRBJ2-7, with a weak D call TRBD2 (6 bases). CDR3 length: 13 amino acids. Per the germline V gene, CDR1 is DFQATT and CDR2 is SNEGSKA (reference sequence). V was clipped by 8 bases and J by 0 bases, with 14 bases between them.

The chain joins TRBV20-1 to TRBJ1-4; tentatively, D is TRBD1 (6 bases). The CDR3 loop spans 11 amino acids. Between the trimmed V and J ends, which lost 5 bases and 14 bases, there was a span of 15 bases. The germline V gene encodes CDR1 DFQATT and CDR2 SNEGSKA (reference sequence). The CDR3 reads CSAPTRGGLFF. CDR3 sequence (DNA): TGCAGTGCTCCTACTCGGGGGGGCCTGTTTTTT.

This clonotype was observed a few times. V is TRBV29-1 and J is TRBJ2-7; weak D call: TRBD2 (5 bases). Germline values: CDR1 SQVTM, CDR2 ANQGSEA. This CDR3 has 13 amino acids. The V end was cut by 6 bases, the J end by 5 bases, with 17 bases between. The chain's CDR3 is CSVPRGDMDEQYF. Written as DNA, the CDR3 is TGCAGCGTCCCCCGGGGAGACATGGACGAGCAGTACTTC.

V is TRBV7-9 and J is TRBJ2-2; TRBD1 matches at 9 bases. Germline V gene lookup returns CDR1 SEHNR and CDR2 FQNEAQ (reference sequence). V was pared by 8 bases and J by 6 bases, with 13 bases of the junction left unmatched. This CDR3 is built from 16 residues. The CDR3 sequence is CASPPKDRGSPGELFF. CDR3 sequence (DNA): TGTGCCAGCCCGCCTAAGGACAGGGGTTCACCCGGGGAGCTGTTTTTT.

The chain has TRBV19 and TRBJ1-5, with 7 bases fitting TRBD1. This CDR3 comprises 12 residues. V lost 8 bases, J lost 6 bases, and 4 bases stayed unmatched. Germline CDR1 is LNHDA and CDR2 is SQIVND (reference sequence). CDR3 sequence: CASQTGLQPQHF. The CDR3 DNA reads as TGTGCCAGTCAGACAGGGCTTCAGCCCCAGCATTTT.

This clonotype has just a few counts. V usage is TRBV6-1 and J usage is TRBJ2-2, with 7 bases identical to TRBD2. The CDR3 runs 14 residues. Germline V CDR1 and CDR2: MNHNS, SASEGT. J lost 4 bases, V lost 7 bases, and 6 bases had no gene match. The CDR3 bases are TGTGCCAGCAAAACTAGCGACCTCACCGGGGAGCTGTTTTTT. It translates to CASKTSDLTGELFF.

This chain connects TRBV5-1 to TRBJ1-1, with D hard to call. The CDR3 is 14 residues long. V was cut by 4 bases and J by 1 base, with 11 bases left in between. Germline V gene lookup returns CDR1 SGHRS and CDR2 YFSETQ. The CDR3 loop is CASSGFTANTEAFF. CDR3 sequence (DNA): TGCGCCAGCAGCGGATTTACGGCGAACACTGAAGCTTTCTTT.

This clonotype was detected only a few times. This chain connects TRBV7-3 to TRBJ2-1, with D tentatively TRBD1 or TRBD2 (6 bases each). Germline V lookup: CDR1 SGHTA, CDR2 FQGTGA. V gave up 2 bases and J gave up 9 bases, with 14 bases separating them. This CDR3 spans 14 amino acids. CDR3 region: CASSLDWGAGEQFF. The CDR3, as DNA: TGTGCCAGCAGCTTAGATTGGGGGGCCGGTGAGCAGTTCTTC.